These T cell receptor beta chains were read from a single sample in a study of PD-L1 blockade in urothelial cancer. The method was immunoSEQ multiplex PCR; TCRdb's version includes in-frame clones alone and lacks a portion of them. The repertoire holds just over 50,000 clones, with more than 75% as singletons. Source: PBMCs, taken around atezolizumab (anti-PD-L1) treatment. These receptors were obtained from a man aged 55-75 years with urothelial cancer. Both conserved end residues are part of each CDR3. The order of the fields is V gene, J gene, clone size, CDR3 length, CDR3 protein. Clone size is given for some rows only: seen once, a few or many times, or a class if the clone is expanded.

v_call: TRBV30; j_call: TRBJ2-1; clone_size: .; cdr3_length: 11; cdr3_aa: CAWSTGQTQFF
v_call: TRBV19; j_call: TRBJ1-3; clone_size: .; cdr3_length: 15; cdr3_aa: CASSLGQYSGNTIYF
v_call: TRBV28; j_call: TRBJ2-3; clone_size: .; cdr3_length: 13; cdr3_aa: CASSPHSTDTQYF
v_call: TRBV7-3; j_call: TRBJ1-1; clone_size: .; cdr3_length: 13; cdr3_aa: CASSFQVNTEAFF
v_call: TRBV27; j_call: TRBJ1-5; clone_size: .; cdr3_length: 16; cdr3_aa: CASSFSGFNSNQPQHF
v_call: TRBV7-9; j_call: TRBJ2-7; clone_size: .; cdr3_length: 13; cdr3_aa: CASSLNRAYEQYF
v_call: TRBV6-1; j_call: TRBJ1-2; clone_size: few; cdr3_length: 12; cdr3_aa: CASSGGGYGYTF
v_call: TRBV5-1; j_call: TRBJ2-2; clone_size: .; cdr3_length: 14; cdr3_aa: CASSRSGSTGELFF
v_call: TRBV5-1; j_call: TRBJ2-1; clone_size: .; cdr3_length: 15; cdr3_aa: CASSPLREGHGEQFF
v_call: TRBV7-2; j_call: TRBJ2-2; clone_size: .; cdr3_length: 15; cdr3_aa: CASRRRGLNTGELFF
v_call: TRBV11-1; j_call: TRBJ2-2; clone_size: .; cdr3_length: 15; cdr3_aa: CASSLQGRAAGELFF
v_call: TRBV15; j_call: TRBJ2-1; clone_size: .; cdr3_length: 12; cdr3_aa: CATSRAHDEQFF
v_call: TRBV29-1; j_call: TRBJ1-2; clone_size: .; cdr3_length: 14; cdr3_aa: CSVENLPGDYGYTF
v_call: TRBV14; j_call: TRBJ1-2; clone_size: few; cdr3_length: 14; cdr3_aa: CASSRTGPNYGYTF
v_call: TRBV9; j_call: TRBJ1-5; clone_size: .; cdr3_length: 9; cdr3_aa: CASSQLMHF
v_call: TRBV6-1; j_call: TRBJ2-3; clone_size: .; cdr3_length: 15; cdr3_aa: CASGSAAGARDTQYF
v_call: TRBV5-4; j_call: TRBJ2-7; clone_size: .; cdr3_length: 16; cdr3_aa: CASSKSGQLSSYEQYF
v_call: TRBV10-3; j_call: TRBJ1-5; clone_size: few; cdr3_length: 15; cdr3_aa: CAISESKQSNQPQHF
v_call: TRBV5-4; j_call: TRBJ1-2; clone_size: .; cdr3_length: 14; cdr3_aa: CASSSRDLSYGYTF
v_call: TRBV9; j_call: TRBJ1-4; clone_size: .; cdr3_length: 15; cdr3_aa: CASSVGDRGWEKLFF
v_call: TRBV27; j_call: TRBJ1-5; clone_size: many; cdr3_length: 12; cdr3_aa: CASSLVRGPQHF
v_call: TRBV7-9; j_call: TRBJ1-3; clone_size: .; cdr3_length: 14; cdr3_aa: CASSLEVRGNTIYF
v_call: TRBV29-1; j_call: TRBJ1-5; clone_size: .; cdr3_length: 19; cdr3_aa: CSVEHKEQGQGRGNQPQHF
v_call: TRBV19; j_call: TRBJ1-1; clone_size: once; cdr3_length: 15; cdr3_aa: CASSPRQGANTEAFF
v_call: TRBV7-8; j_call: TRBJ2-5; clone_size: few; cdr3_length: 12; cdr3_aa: CASSPRRGTQYF
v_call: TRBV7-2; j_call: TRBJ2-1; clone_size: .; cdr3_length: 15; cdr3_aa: CASSHRGGQVNEQFF
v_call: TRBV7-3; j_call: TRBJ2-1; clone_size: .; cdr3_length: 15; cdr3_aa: CASSLTSGNRDEQFF
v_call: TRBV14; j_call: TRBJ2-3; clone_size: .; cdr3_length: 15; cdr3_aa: CASRATSGGEDTQYF
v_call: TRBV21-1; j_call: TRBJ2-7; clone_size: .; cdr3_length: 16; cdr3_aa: CASSTDGGAKGYEQYF
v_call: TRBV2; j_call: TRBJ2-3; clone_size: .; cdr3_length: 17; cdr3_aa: CASSPRQGWVGTDTQYF
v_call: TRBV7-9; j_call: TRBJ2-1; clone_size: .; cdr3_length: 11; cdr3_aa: CASKGANEQFF
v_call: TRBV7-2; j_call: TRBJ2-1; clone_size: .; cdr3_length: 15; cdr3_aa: CASSPERGAGDEQFF
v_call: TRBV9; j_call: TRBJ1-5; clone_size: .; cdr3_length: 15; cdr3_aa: CASGGTGGANQPQHF
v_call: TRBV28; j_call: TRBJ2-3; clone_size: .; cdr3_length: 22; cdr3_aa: CASSLASPGQKPTSGSKDTQYF
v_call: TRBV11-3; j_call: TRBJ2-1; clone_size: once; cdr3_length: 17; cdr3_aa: CASSLGVPSGTGNEQFF
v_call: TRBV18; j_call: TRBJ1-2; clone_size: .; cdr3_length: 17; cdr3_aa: CASSPRTKTGGADGYTF
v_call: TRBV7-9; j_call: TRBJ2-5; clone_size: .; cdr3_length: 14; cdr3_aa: CASSLGTEQETQYF